The entry below describes one TCR beta chain. Its antigen is currently unknown. Measured with immunoSEQ multiplex PCR; TCRdb has only the in-frame clones, and not every one. The sample has some 64,000 clones, roughly 95% seen once. The data belong to a study of cytomegalovirus exposure and HLA in healthy donors. Study context: The same platform was used for the 110 or so validation repertoires as for the roughly 660 first-cohort repertoires, as reported in a later analysis.

Study observations and caveats: Most TCR sequences were rare, but some public TCRs occurred in many donors. Researchers catalogued roughly 150 TCR beta chains as cytomegalovirus-associated. The authors confirmed in vitro that a few CMV-associated chains were specific for CMV antigens.

Sequencing input: PBMCs. This TCR was sampled from a young woman in good health and CMV-seronegative.

The CDR3 loop is CASSVATGGPYEQYF. The CDR3, as DNA: TGTGCCAGCTCAGTTGCGACAGGGGGGCCTTACGAGCAGTACTTC. The gene calls are TRBV18 and TRBJ2-7; 9 bases map to TRBD1. Per germline, CDR1 KGHSH and CDR2 LQKENI. This CDR3 contains 15 residues. J was trimmed by 4 bases and V by 5 bases; bases with no gene match: 9.